This T cell receptor beta chain emerged from a study of blood T cell repertoires in COVID-19 (TCRdb year 2020). For context, the study as a whole: The collaborator samples originated in the United States, Italy and Spain and spanned the acute and convalescent phases of COVID-19. A freely available public database, intended as a resource for researchers studying the immune response to SARS-CoV-2, is where the repertoires were released. The samples were drawn from the first 160 participants of the ongoing ImmuneRACE study and from 950 to 1,500 subjects provided by 6 global collaborators. The prospective study material was composed of cDNA or gDNA derived from T cells, B-cell-depleted T cells, or PBMCs. A de-identified subject ID, COVID-19 status, age in years and sex were almost always included in the sample metadata. HLA class I and class II types, where available, came from metadata supplied by the sample provider rather than from assay-based typing. Deeply sampled blood TCRbeta repertoires from subjects exposed to, actively infected with, or recovered from COVID-19 were included in the dataset.

V gives up 6 bases and J gives up 7 bases, and the segment between their germline ends measures 12 bases. CDR1 WNHNN and CDR2 SYGVQD are derived from the germline V gene (reference sequence). The CDR3 spans 13 residues, from the cysteine through the phenylalanine. The kept DNA is CDR3 alone, 39 bases in frame from the first base. Each collaborating institution followed its own protocols to collect whole blood in K2EDTA tubes. For TCRbeta analysis, collaborators shipped samples in one of three forms: frozen whole blood, isolated PBMCs, or DNA extracted from either of those sample types. TCRbeta CDR3 regions were amplified from genomic DNA using the immunoSEQ Assay, a bias-controlled multiplex PCR. The authors' analysis ran thus. Nucleated cell counts per sample were estimated from amplification of reference gene primers within the assay. To quantify the absolute abundance of each unique TCRbeta CDR3 rearrangement, sequence reads were collapsed and filtered. For each sample, productive Simpson clonality was calculated by taking the square root of Simpson's diversity index across productive rearrangements. In its TCRdb copy, this immuneACCESS table keeps in-frame sequences only and misses some clones. Where compared with another copy, unresolved V genes explain less than half of these, and the others have no known cause. The V and J calls and clone size are taken from that table; D and trimming were inferred from the DNA. The sample yields 290,000 or so clones; about nine tenths were counted once. About 2.5% of the sample rests with the top ten.

What the work shows at the level of the full study, not this receptor alone: The quantity of clinical and demographic metadata differed by source and by participant and was supplied without curation.

To note about this clone: Its antigen is not yet known. Base qualities were left out, and no much larger clone turns up one base away.

The clonotype originates from a man aged 18 to 29 with active or convalescent COVID-19. Sequenced material: peripheral blood. Recombination joined TRBV10-1 with TRBJ1-4; a tentative D call is TRBD1 (5 bases match). The sequenced DNA: TGCGCCAGCAGCAGGGTAGAGGCTGAAAAACTGTTTTTT. Its protein product is CASSRVEAEKLFF.